Listed here are 30 T cell receptor beta chains from one sample, sequenced in a study of T-cell reconstitution after alpha-beta-depleted transplantation in children. Using unique molecular identifiers, the investigators prepared the TCRbeta library. TCRdb called the PCR reads again in MiXCR, with one record for every CDR3 protein. The table lists about 980,000 distinct CDR3 sequences, about 29% of them singletons. The sample consisted of PBMCs, mostly from graft donor cells, taken 360 days after TCRalphabeta/CD19-depleted stem cell transplant. All receptors derive from a boy younger than two who had a stem cell transplant for SCID, so the T cells may come from the graft donor.

This clonotype was detected only a few times. This chain uses TRBV15 with TRBJ2-5, with D possibly being TRBD2 (5 bases). The germline gives CDR1 LNHNV, CDR2 YYDKDF (reference sequence). Trimming shortened V by 1 base and J by 5 bases, and 20 bases separated the two germline ends. The CDR3 length is 17 residues. The CDR3 region is CATSRGARRFVLETQYF. For the CDR3, the DNA is TGTGCCACCAGCAGAGGGGCCCGGAGGTTCGTATTGGAGACCCAGTACTTC.

This clonotype was recorded a few times. The gene calls are TRBV25-1 and TRBJ2-7; 7 positions agree with TRBD1. The CDR3 sequence is 16 residues long. Germline values: CDR1 MGHDK, CDR2 SYGVNS. The V gene end was trimmed by 0 bases and the J gene end by 5 bases; junction bases not matched to a gene: 10. CDR3 coding DNA: TGTGCCAGCAGTGAATATCGGCCAGGGGGTAAGGACGAGCAGTACTTC. Translated, it gives CASSEYRPGGKDEQYF.

This clonotype was counted at least ten times. The chain has TRBV9 and TRBJ2-1; TRBD2 matches 12 bases. CDR3 length: 17 residues. Germline CDR1 is SGDLS and CDR2 is YYNGEE. Trimming took 0 bases from V and 1 from J; bases not matched to a gene: 2. The CDR3 DNA reads TGTGCCAGCAGCGTAGGTGGACTAGCGGGGTCCTACAATGAGCAGTTCTTC. The encoded protein is CASSVGGLAGSYNEQFF.

The CDR3: CASSWNSGGGNEQFF. The DNA of the CDR3 is TGTGCCAGTAGTTGGAATAGCGGGGGGGGGAATGAGCAGTTCTTC. The chain recombines TRBV19 with TRBJ2-1, with 11 bases matching TRBD2. CDR1 is LNHDA and CDR2 is SQIVND in the germline V gene (reference sequence). The CDR3 consists of 15 residues. V trimming: 5 bases; J trimming: 7 bases; junction bases outside the gene matches: 7.

This clonotype was counted between two and nine times. The chain combines TRBV4-3 with TRBJ2-2, with D perhaps TRBD1 or TRBD2 (5 bases each). CDR1 is LGHNA, CDR2 YSLEER, per germline. This CDR3 has 14 residues. Deletions cut 6 bases from V and 5 bases from J, with 13 bases between. In DNA form, the CDR3 reads TGCGCCAGCAGTCACAGTGGGGGAACCGGGGAGCTGTTTTTT. It codes for CASSHSGGTGELFF.

The sample holds a few counts of this clonotype. V and J are TRBV7-2 and TRBJ2-7; 9 bases are shared with TRBD2. This CDR3 comprises 13 residues. The germline CDR1 and CDR2 sequences are SGHTA and FQGNSA. J was trimmed by 5 bases and V by 1 base; bases with no gene match: 0. This CDR3 is CASSLERGDEQYF. CDR3 nucleotides: TGTGCCAGCAGCTTAGAGCGGGGGGACGAGCAGTACTTC.

This clonotype was recorded a few times. The chain recombines TRBV4-3 with TRBJ2-3; D may be TRBD2 (5 bases). Germline-derived CDR1 and CDR2 are LGHNA and YSLEER. There are 15 residues in the CDR3. V was trimmed by 2 bases and J by 2 bases, leaving 11 bases between them. The CDR3: CASSQSDGDTDTQYF. As DNA, the CDR3 is TGCGCCAGCAGCCAAAGTGACGGGGACACAGATACGCAGTATTTT.

In this sample, this clonotype turned up many times. The chain combines TRBV12-3 or TRBV12-4 with TRBJ2-2, with D unclear. The CDR3 consists of 13 residues. V dropped 4 bases and J dropped 7 bases, with 10 bases sitting between them. In nucleotides, the CDR3 is TGTGCCAGCAGTTCCTTTTCTAGCGGGGAGCTGTTTTTT. Translating gives CASSSFSSGELFF.

The genes are TRBV7-6 and TRBJ2-2, with 7 bases lining up with TRBD1. The CDR3 is 16 amino acids. The germline gives CDR1 SGHVS, CDR2 FNYEAQ. Unmatched junction bases numbered 11, after V lost 5 bases and J lost 5 bases. The CDR3 region has the DNA TGTGCCAGCAGCCCGACCCCGAGGGGGCGGACCGGGGAGCTGTTTTTT. As protein: CASSPTPRGRTGELFF.

V and J are TRBV4-3 and TRBJ2-7, with D hard to call. This CDR3 contains 14 residues. Trimming cost V 0 bases and J 3 bases, with 9 bases left between them. Per the germline V gene, CDR1 is LGHNA and CDR2 is YSLEER. This CDR3 reads CASSQDINSYEQYF. CDR3 bases: TGCGCCAGCAGCCAAGACATAAACAGCTACGAGCAGTACTTC.

This clonotype was observed a few times. This chain joins TRBV11-2 and TRBJ2-1; the match to TRBD2 covers 10 bases. Germline V gene lookup returns CDR1 SGHAT and CDR2 FQNNGV. V lost 5 bases to trimming and J lost 6 bases; unmatched junction nucleotides: 13. CDR3 length equals 17 residues. Here the CDR3 reads CASSPDLLAGGGNEQFF. CDR3 bases: TGTGCCAGCAGCCCCGATCTCTTAGCGGGGGGCGGCAATGAGCAGTTCTTC.

The V call is TRBV4-2, the J call TRBJ2-5, with 9 bases lining up with TRBD2. Germline trimming cut 4 bases from V and 3 bases from J; bases unmatched to any gene: 9. Germline V CDR1 and CDR2: LGHNA, YNFKEQ. The CDR3 contains 16 residues. Here the CDR3 reads CASSLTAGGIEETQYF. The CDR3 region has the DNA TGTGCCAGCAGCCTAACGGCGGGGGGGATAGAAGAGACCCAGTACTTC.

The rearrangement uses TRBV2 and TRBJ1-1; tentative D call: TRBD1 (5 bases). Germline CDR1 and CDR2: SNHLY and FYNNEI. This CDR3 is 13 amino acids long. Deletions cut 6 bases from V and 3 bases from J, with 11 bases between. For the CDR3, the DNA is TGTGCCAGCAGAGATACGGGGGACACTGAAGCTTTCTTT. Protein sequence: CASRDTGDTEAFF.

This sequence joins TRBV4-1 and TRBJ1-2; unclear D gene. CDR3 size: 15 residues. V lost 0 bases, J lost 5 bases, and 13 bases lay in between. CDR1 and CDR2 (germline): MGHRA, YSYEKL. CDR3 coding DNA: TGCGCCAGCAGCCAAGAACCCCATCAGAATTATGGCTACACCTTC. It specifies CASSQEPHQNYGYTF.

The chain combines TRBV20-1 with TRBJ2-7; D possibly corresponds to TRBD1 (5 bases). The CDR3 length is 16 residues. Between the trimmed V and J ends, which lost 7 bases and 7 bases, there was a span of 29 bases. Germline CDR1 is DFQATT and CDR2 is SNEGSKA (reference sequence). CDR3 protein: CSVLVPAGQTRWEQYF. The CDR3 DNA sequence: TGCAGTGTATTGGTCCCCGCAGGGCAGACCCGGTGGGAGCAGTACTTC.

CDR3 sequence reads: CAISESVLPTPFF. The DNA for the CDR3 is TGTGCCATCAGTGAGTCGGTCCTCCCGACCCCGTTCTTC. This chain links TRBV10-3 with TRBJ2-1; D is unresolved. The germline V gene encodes CDR1 ENHRY and CDR2 SYGVKD. This CDR3 has 13 residues. V lost 0 bases and J 15 bases, leaving 15 bases between the germline ends.

This clonotype was observed a few times. This chain uses TRBV2 with TRBJ1-3; no clear D. Trimming stripped 6 bases from V and 0 bases from J, with 9 bases between. This CDR3 has 14 amino acids. Germline V lookup: CDR1 SNHLY, CDR2 FYNNEI. CDR3 region: CASSRESSGNTIYF. The CDR3 DNA reads as TGTGCCAGCAGCCGGGAGAGCTCTGGAAACACCATATATTTT. Full variable domain (outside the CDR3, taken from reference TRBV2 and TRBJ1-3): EPEVTQTPSHQVTQMGQEVILRCVPISNHLYFYWYRQILGQKVEFLVSFYNNEISEKSEIFDDQFSVERPDGSNFTLKIRSTKLEDSAMYFCASSRESSGNTIYFGEGSWLTVV.

The chain joins TRBV15 to TRBJ2-3, with 8 bases identical to TRBD2. Germline V CDR1 and CDR2: LNHNV, YYDKDF (reference sequence). J was trimmed by 2 bases and V by 1 base; bases with no gene match: 8. The CDR3 extends over 17 amino acids. The CDR3 sequence: CATSRGSGGGLTDTQYF. For the CDR3, the DNA is TGTGCCACCAGCAGAGGATCCGGGGGGGGTCTCACAGATACGCAGTATTTT.

This clonotype was seen a few times. The chain is built from TRBV27 and TRBJ2-1; D may be TRBD2 (6 bases). Germline assignment: CDR1 MNHEY and CDR2 SMNVEV (reference sequence). The CDR3 has 16 residues. V was clipped by 5 bases and J by 2 bases, with 16 bases between them. The CDR3 region is CASSPRAGGTYNEQFF. The CDR3 bases are TGTGCCAGCAGTCCTCGGGCAGGAGGGACCTACAATGAGCAGTTCTTC.

This chain links TRBV5-1 with TRBJ1-1; a weak D match, TRBD1 (5 bases). V lost 4 bases and J 1 base, leaving 14 bases between the germline ends. Germline values: CDR1 SGHRS, CDR2 YFSETQ. The CDR3 sequence is 15 residues long. Here the CDR3 reads CASSPPLRGNTEAFF. CDR3 DNA sequence: TGCGCCAGCAGCCCCCCTTTAAGGGGGAACACTGAAGCTTTCTTT.

The chain recombines TRBV4-1 with TRBJ2-3; D may be TRBD1 (5 bases). This CDR3 contains 16 residues. Germline V lookup: CDR1 MGHRA, CDR2 YSYEKL. V was trimmed by 0 bases and J by 3 bases, leaving 13 bases between them. CDR3 residues: CASSQDPQGLTDTQYF. The CDR3 DNA is TGCGCCAGCAGCCAAGACCCCCAGGGCCTAACAGATACGCAGTATTTT.

The V and J genes are TRBV11-2 and TRBJ2-1; D is tentatively TRBD1 or TRBD2 (6 bases each). CDR1 and CDR2 (germline): SGHAT, FQNNGV. The CDR3 has 16 residues. V shed 1 base and J shed 14 bases, with 24 bases lying between them. The CDR3: CASSLAAGGQVDSEFF. CDR3 coding DNA: TGTGCCAGCAGCTTAGCGGCCGGGGGCCAAGTGGACAGTGAGTTCTTC.

This chain links TRBV11-2 with TRBJ2-5; maybe TRBD2 (6 bases). The ends were cut back, 2 bases at V and 5 bases at J, with 18 bases in the middle. The germline V gene has CDR1 SGHAT and CDR2 FQNNGV. This CDR3 comprises 16 residues. The CDR3 loop reads CASSLRAGRELETQYF. In DNA form, the CDR3 reads TGTGCCAGCAGCTTACGGGCAGGGCGGGAATTGGAGACCCAGTACTTC.

The chain joins TRBV12-3 or TRBV12-4 to TRBJ2-5; TRBD1 matches 8 bases. The J segment lost 2 bases and the V segment lost 0 bases, leaving 5 bases of the junction unmatched. This CDR3 is 16 amino acids long. This chain's CDR3 is CASSLAGTGGQETQYF. The DNA of the CDR3 is TGTGCCAGCAGTTTAGCGGGGACAGGCGGGCAAGAGACCCAGTACTTC.

This clonotype appeared a few times. The chain employs TRBV27 and TRBJ1-2; TRBD1 matches at 7 bases. This CDR3 is 12 amino acids long. V was clipped by 6 bases and J by 11 bases; unmatched bases: 9. Germline values: CDR1 MNHEY, CDR2 SMNVEV (reference sequence). The DNA for the CDR3 is TGTGCCAGCAGGACGGACAGGACGAGGTACACCTTC. It encodes CASRTDRTRYTF.

The chain uses TRBV7-2 and TRBJ2-7; 9 nucleotides align to TRBD1. This CDR3 is 15 amino acids long. Germline values: CDR1 SGHTA, CDR2 FQGNSA. The trim removed 1 base at V and 6 bases at J, leaving 7 bases unmatched. CDR3 in amino acids: CASSLEGQGFREQYF. The CDR3 nucleotides are TGTGCCAGCAGCTTAGAGGGACAGGGTTTCCGCGAGCAGTACTTC.

The chain employs TRBV7-8 and TRBJ2-1; possibly TRBD1 for D (5 bases). This CDR3 has 15 amino acids. Germline V gene data show CDR1 as SGHVS and CDR2 as FQNEAQ. Trimming shortened V by 5 bases and J by 4 bases, and 15 bases separated the two germline ends. As DNA, the CDR3 is TGTGCCAGCAGCAAGACAGAGGTGAATTACAATGAGCAGTTCTTC. This gives the protein CASSKTEVNYNEQFF.

This clonotype was seen ten or more times. This chain uses TRBV4-2 with TRBJ2-7, with 15 bases identical to TRBD2. The CDR3 has 17 amino acids. Trimming at V came to 3 bases and at J to 4 bases, leaving 7 bases not matched to a gene. Germline CDR1 LGHNA, CDR2 YNFKEQ. The chain's CDR3 is CASSQAGGTSGGYEQYF. CDR3 in DNA: TGTGCCAGCAGCCAGGCTGGGGGGACTAGCGGGGGGTACGAGCAGTACTTC.

V gene TRBV7-2 combines with J gene TRBJ2-3, with 9 bases identical to TRBD2. This CDR3 contains 15 residues. Looked up from germline, CDR1 is SGHTA and CDR2 is FQGNSA. Unmatched junction bases numbered 10, after V lost 6 bases and J lost 6 bases. The CDR3 here is CASRRLGGGADTQYF. The CDR3 DNA sequence: TGTGCCAGCAGGAGACTTGGCGGGGGGGCTGATACGCAGTATTTT.

This clonotype was counted only a few times. The chain couples TRBV6-5 to TRBJ1-4, with D unclear. V lost 4 bases and J 6 bases, leaving 15 bases between the germline ends. The germline V gene has CDR1 MNHEY and CDR2 SVGAGI. The CDR3 loop spans 15 amino acids. The CDR3 sequence: CASSSQWAWDEKLFF. The CDR3 DNA follows: TGTGCCAGCAGTTCCCAATGGGCATGGGATGAAAAACTGTTTTTT.